These 16 T cell receptor beta chains share one sample of origin, sequenced in a study of PD-1 blockade in classical Hodgkin lymphoma. All trial patients relapsed after autologous stem cell transplantation. Assay used: immunoSEQ multiplex PCR; TCRdb lists only in-frame clones, some missing. The table has around 42,000 clones, 60% to 75% seen once. Here the sequenced sample was peripheral blood mononuclear cells (PBMCs), taken at baseline. The source is a human donor with classical Hodgkin lymphoma.

The rearrangement links TRBV5-4 to TRBJ2-7; 7 bases map to TRBD1. Germline CDR1 SGHNT, CDR2 YYREEE (reference sequence). The CDR3 spans 14 residues. Trimming took 0 bases from V and 3 from J; bases not matched to a gene: 3. The CDR3 nucleotides are TGTGCCAGCAGCTTGGGTGCAGGGGGCTACGAGCAGTACTTC. It is translated as CASSLGAGGYEQYF.

V and J are TRBV27 and TRBJ2-7; 9 bases match TRBD1. This CDR3 contains 12 residues. J was trimmed by 6 bases and V by 8 bases; bases with no gene match: 5. Germline V gene sequence: CDR1 MNHEY, CDR2 SMNVEV (reference sequence). CDR3 loop: CASRDRVFEQYF. Here the CDR3 DNA reads TGTGCCAGCCGGGACAGGGTCTTCGAGCAGTACTTC.

This chain connects TRBV19 to TRBJ1-4, with a possible D match to TRBD1 (5 bases). Germline V gene sequence: CDR1 LNHDA, CDR2 SQIVND (reference sequence). Trimming stripped 4 bases from V and 2 bases from J, with 8 bases between. This CDR3 spans 14 amino acids. CDR3 bases: TGTGCCAGTAGTACTCGACAGACTAATGAAAAACTGTTTTTT. Amino acid sequence: CASSTRQTNEKLFF. The full variable domain, its missing parts supplied by reference TRBV19 and TRBJ1-4, is DGGITQSPKYLFRKEGQNVTLSCEQNLNHDAMYWYRQDPGQGLRLIYYSQIVNDFQKGDIAEGYSVSREKKESFPLTVTSAQKNPTAFYLCASSTRQTNEKLFFGSGTQLSVL.

This chain uses TRBV7-6 with TRBJ2-7, with TRBD2 as a possible D gene (5 bases). The CDR3 has 13 amino acids. Trimming left V 1 base short and J 6 bases short, with 10 bases between. CDR1 SGHVS and CDR2 FNYEAQ come from the germline V gene. The CDR3 spells CASSLVSAGEQYF. CDR3 sequence (DNA): TGTGCCAGCAGCTTAGTTTCTGCGGGCGAGCAGTACTTC. Drawing the rest from reference TRBV7-6 and TRBJ2-7, the complete variable domain is GAGVSQSPRYKVTKRGQDVALRCDPISGHVSLYWYRQALGQGPEFLTYFNYEAQQDKSGLPNDRFSAERPEGSISTLTIQRTEQRDSAMYRCASSLVSAGEQYFGPGTRLTVT.

The rearrangement joins TRBV29-1 to TRBJ2-6; TRBD1 matches 8 bases. Looked up from germline, CDR1 is SQVTM and CDR2 is ANQGSEA. Trimming at V came to 7 bases and at J to 0 bases, leaving 8 bases not matched to a gene. The CDR3 is made up of 16 amino acids. The CDR3, as DNA: TGCAGCGCCCGAGGTCAGGGGGCCTCTGGGGCCAACGTCCTGACTTTC. The encoded protein is CSARGQGASGANVLTF.

The genes are TRBV9 and TRBJ2-7; the match to TRBD2 covers 12 bases. V shed 4 bases and J 1 base; nucleotides not matched to a gene: 3. The germline V gene has CDR1 SGDLS and CDR2 YYNGEE. The CDR3 spans 15 residues. The CDR3 loop is CASSLGLAGSYEQYF. For the CDR3, the DNA is TGTGCCAGCAGCTTAGGACTAGCGGGGTCCTACGAGCAGTACTTC.

Comment on this clone: Compared with germline, one end of the junction differs, possibly owing to a read error. The chain uses TRBV9 and TRBJ1-1; D is uncertain. CDR1 SGDLS and CDR2 YYNGEE come from the germline V gene. CDR3 length equals 13 residues. CDR3 protein: CASSVVGNAEAFF. The CDR3 DNA is TGTGCCAGCAGCGTAGTGGGGAACGCTGAAGCTTTCTTT.

The J gene is TRBJ2-1, the V gene TRBV5-4; D is perhaps TRBD1 or TRBD2 (5 bases each). Looked up from germline, CDR1 is SGHNT and CDR2 is YYREEE (reference sequence). V lost 4 bases to trimming and J lost 0 bases, with 11 bases between them. CDR3 length: 15 amino acids. As DNA, the CDR3 is TGTGCCAGCAGCCGGGACGAAAGCTCCTACAATGAGCAGTTCTTC. Residues: CASSRDESSYNEQFF.

This clone was picked up one time. Other DNA sequences in the sample encode the same CDR3. The CDR3 loop reads CASSYSGSYGYTF. For the CDR3, the DNA is TGTGCCAGCAGTTACTCGGGCAGTTATGGCTACACCTTC. This chain uses TRBV6-5 with TRBJ1-2; D gene uncertain. The germline gives CDR1 MNHEY, CDR2 SVGAGI. The V end was cut by 0 bases, the J end by 5 bases, with 7 bases between. This CDR3 has 13 residues.

This clone was seen more than once but under ten times. The chain links TRBV28 to TRBJ2-7; perhaps TRBD1 as D (6 bases). V was cut by 6 bases and J by 6 bases, with 27 bases left in between. The germline CDR1 and CDR2 sequences are MDHEN and SYDVKM. This CDR3 is 17 amino acids long. CDR3 in amino acids: CASRNAGGDTKFSEQYF. CDR3 bases: TGTGCCAGCAGAAACGCGGGTGGGGACACTAAGTTCTCCGAGCAGTACTTC.

This chain uses TRBV9 with TRBJ2-2; D remains ambiguous. CDR1 and CDR2 from the germline V gene are SGDLS and YYNGEE. Trimming stripped 3 bases from V and 4 bases from J, with 10 bases between. The CDR3 is made up of 14 amino acids. In DNA, the CDR3 is TGTGCCAGCAGCGAGCTCGGTAGCACCGGGGAGCTGTTTTTT. Translation gives CASSELGSTGELFF.

This clone has a single count. The genes are TRBV6-1 and TRBJ2-3; D unclear. From germline, CDR1 is MNHNS and CDR2 SASEGT. V lost 2 bases to trimming and J lost 10 bases, with 10 bases between them. The CDR3 consists of 12 residues. The CDR3 loop is CASSEPGWAQYF. CDR3 in DNA: TGTGCCAGCAGTGAACCCGGGTGGGCGCAGTATTTT.

This clone was counted a few times. This chain joins TRBV27 and TRBJ2-2; no firm D call. V was clipped by 2 bases and J by 2 bases, with 6 bases between them. The CDR3 length is 14 residues. The germline CDR1 and CDR2 sequences are MNHEY and SMNVEV (reference sequence). The CDR3 nucleotides read TGTGCCAGCAGTTTAGTACTTAACACCGGGGAGCTGTTTTTT. Amino acid sequence: CASSLVLNTGELFF.

The V gene is TRBV5-4, the J gene TRBJ2-4, with 11 positions matching TRBD2. The CDR3 has 15 residues. Germline-derived CDR1 and CDR2 are SGHNT and YYREEE (reference sequence). V trimming: 0 bases; J trimming: 6 bases; junction bases outside the gene matches: 2. The CDR3 region has the DNA TGTGCCAGCAGCTTGGGGGGACTAGCGGTAAACATTCAGTACTTC. Protein product: CASSLGGLAVNIQYF.

V is TRBV2 and J is TRBJ2-5; no reliable D call. Germline CDR1 is SNHLY and CDR2 is FYNNEI. Trimming removed 7 bases at V and 1 base at J, with 10 bases between. The CDR3 runs 13 residues. The CDR3 loop is CASIEWSQETQYF. As DNA, the CDR3 is TGTGCCAGCATTGAGTGGAGCCAAGAGACCCAGTACTTC.

The genes are TRBV7-6 and TRBJ2-1, with TRBD1 matching over 7 bases. Losses at the gene ends were 5 bases for V and 1 base for J; bases not matched to a gene: 5. The CDR3 is made up of 15 amino acids. Germline V gene data show CDR1 as SGHVS and CDR2 as FNYEAQ. The CDR3 coding sequence is TGTGCCAGCAGCGACCGACAGGGTTCCTACAATGAGCAGTTCTTC. This gives the protein CASSDRQGSYNEQFF.